What follows is one T cell receptor (beta chain) and its context. The libraries were made with immunoSEQ v3. TCRdb keeps only in-frame clones here, not all; method: immunoSEQ multiplex PCR. Among about 15,000 clones listed, about 84% were seen once. The entry originates in a study of TIL therapy for anti-PD-1-resistant metastatic lung cancer. Across the study: Most patients had lung adenocarcinoma. Tumors carried a median about 1.5 non-synonymous mutations per megabase.

This CDR3 is 13 amino acids long. Germline assignment: CDR1 SGHNT and CDR2 YYREEE (reference sequence). Trimming pared 0 bases from V and 6 bases from J, leaving 6 bases between. Time point meaning: pre-treatment sample, taken before nivolumab and TIL therapy. Material: blood, obtained at baseline. This sequence joins TRBV5-4 and TRBJ1-4, with D unclear. This TCR derives from a person aged 25-79 years with non-small cell lung cancer. The CDR3 DNA reads TGTGCCAGCAGCTTGGACAGAGATGAAAAACTGTTTTTT. Translating it yields CASSLDRDEKLFF.